The T cell receptor beta chain under discussion was sequenced for a study of T cell repertoires in cytomegalovirus infection. Study information: Signatures in public TCR beta sequences pointed to both CMV infection and matching HLA type. The study, taken as a whole, reports: What dominated the ex vivo response were HLA-C-restricted CMV-specific TCR beta clonotypes. Carriage of CMV together with the relevant HLA was identifiable through cumulative public TCR beta family frequency.

Via MiXCR, TCRdb re-called the reads, giving one row per CDR3 protein. Of 150,000 to 200,000 distinct CDR3 sequences detected, about a sixth appear once; the ten largest clones hold approximately 25%. As regards this clonotype: The antigen remains undetermined.

This TCR derives from a human donor in good health (CMV status not recorded). Some clones in this sample may be carry-over from other donors' samples. Sequenced input: CD8+ T cells from PBMCs.

CDR3 amino acids: CASSPIPGQGVGTEAFF. CDR3 nucleotides: TGTGCCAGCAGCCCTATCCCCGGACAGGGGGTAGGGACTGAAGCTTTCTTT. The chain employs TRBV6-2 or TRBV6-3 and TRBJ1-1; TRBD1 agrees at 10 bases. Germline-derived CDR1 and CDR2 are MNHEY and SVGEGT. Germline trimming cut 6 bases from V and 5 bases from J; bases unmatched to any gene: 15. The CDR3 has 17 amino acids.